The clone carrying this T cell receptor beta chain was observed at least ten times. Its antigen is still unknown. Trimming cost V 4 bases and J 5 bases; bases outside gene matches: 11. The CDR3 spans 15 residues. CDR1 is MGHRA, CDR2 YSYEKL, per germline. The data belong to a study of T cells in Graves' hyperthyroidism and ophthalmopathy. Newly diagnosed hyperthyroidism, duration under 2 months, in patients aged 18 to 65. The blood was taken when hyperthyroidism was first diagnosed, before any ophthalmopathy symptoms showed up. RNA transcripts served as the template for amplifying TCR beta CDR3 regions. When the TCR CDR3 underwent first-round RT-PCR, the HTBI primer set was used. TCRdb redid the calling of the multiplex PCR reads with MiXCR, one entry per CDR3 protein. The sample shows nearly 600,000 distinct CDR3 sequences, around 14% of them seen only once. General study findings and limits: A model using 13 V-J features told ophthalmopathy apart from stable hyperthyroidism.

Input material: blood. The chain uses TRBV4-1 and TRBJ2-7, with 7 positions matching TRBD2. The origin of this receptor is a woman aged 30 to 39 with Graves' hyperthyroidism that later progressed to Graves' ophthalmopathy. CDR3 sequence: CASSLLAESLDEQYF. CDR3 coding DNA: TGCGCCAGCAGCCTTCTAGCGGAATCCTTGGACGAGCAGTACTTC.